These T cell receptor beta chains were read from a single sample in a study of T-cell reconstitution after alpha-beta-depleted transplantation in children. TCRdb ran MiXCR on the PCR reads and lists one entry per CDR3 protein. The sample carries approximately 500,000 distinct CDR3 sequences, more than 9% recorded once. The specimen comprised PBMCs, sampled before TCRalphabeta/CD19-depleted stem cell transplant. All receptors derive from a child under 10 years old with inherited bone marrow failure, due to receive a stem cell transplant. Both conserved end residues are part of each CDR3. D genes are given only for firm matches. Size is omitted from some rows. Given values are once, few, many or a class for expanded clones.

TRBJ2-1 many TRBD2 TRBV2 TGTGCCAGCAGGACTAGCTACTACTACAATGAGCAGTTCTTC CASRTSYYYNEQFF
TRBJ2-3 many . TRBV12-3/TRBV12-4 TGTGCCAGCAGTTTCTTGGAGGGCACAGATACGCAGTATTTT CASSFLEGTDTQYF
TRBJ2-2 many . TRBV21-1 TGTGCCAGCAGCAAACTGACGACGGGAGCCGGGGAGCTGTTTTTT CASSKLTTGAGELFF
TRBJ2-2 many TRBD2 TRBV7-9 TGTGCCAGCAGCTTGGGGACTAGCGGGAGGACCGGGGAGCTGTTTTTT CASSLGTSGRTGELFF
TRBJ2-1 many TRBD2 TRBV28 TGTGCCAGCAGAAAAGCGGGACTGCTCAATGAGCAGTTCTTC CASRKAGLLNEQFF
TRBJ2-1 few TRBD2 TRBV12-3/TRBV12-4 TGTGCCAGCAGTTGGACTAGCTTCTCCTACAATGAGCAGTTCTTC CASSWTSFSYNEQFF
TRBJ1-1 many . TRBV12-3/TRBV12-4 TGTGCCAGCGGCAGGAGCCACACTGAAGCTTTCTTT CASGRSHTEAFF
TRBJ2-2 many . TRBV27 TGTGCCAGCAGTTTACTATACAGAAACACCGGGGAGCTGTTTTTT CASSLLYRNTGELFF
TRBJ1-1 few . TRBV4-3 TGCGCCAGCAGCCAAGATTCGAGACTCCTGAACACTGAAGCTTTCTTT CASSQDSRLLNTEAFF
TRBJ2-1 many . TRBV3-1 TGTGCCAGCAGCCTTTACTCGATCTGGGACCCGCCGGGGGAGCAGTTCTTC CASSLYSIWDPPGEQFF
TRBJ2-5 . . TRBV3-1 TGTGCCAGCAGCCAAGATTGGTCGGAGACCCAGTACTTC CASSQDWSETQYF
TRBJ1-1 . . TRBV3-1 TGTGCCAGCAGCCCCAGCTGGGGGGGTATGAACACTGAAGCTTTCTTT CASSPSWGGMNTEAFF
TRBJ2-1 many . TRBV24-1 TGTGCCACCAGTGACAGGGAAGGCGGCGCCTCCTACAATGAGCAGTTCTTC CATSDREGGASYNEQFF
TRBJ2-2 many . TRBV28 TGTGCCAGCAGTTTAGCCCCGGTGGGGACCGGGGAGCTGTTTTTT CASSLAPVGTGELFF
TRBJ2-2 many . TRBV2 TGTGCCAGCAGTGGGACAGCTGCAATCACCGGGGAGCTGTTTTTT CASSGTAAITGELFF
TRBJ2-2 many . TRBV29-1 TGCAGCGTTGACTCGGGCACCGGGGAGCTGTTTTTT CSVDSGTGELFF
TRBJ2-7 . TRBD2 TRBV28 TGTGCCAGCAGTTTAAACCCAGGACTAGCGGGGTCCTACGAGCAGTACTTC CASSLNPGLAGSYEQYF
TRBJ2-7 few TRBD1 TRBV10-3 TGTGCCATCCAAGGACAGGGACTCCTCGAGCAGTACTTC CAIQGQGLLEQYF
TRBJ1-1 . . TRBV4-2 TGTGCCAGCAGCCGAGTACAGGGTAACCCTATGAACACTGAAGCTTTCTTT CASSRVQGNPMNTEAFF
TRBJ2-3 many TRBD2 TRBV11-2 TGTGCCAGCAGCTTAGGGCCGGGACTAGTCACAGATACGCAGTATTTT CASSLGPGLVTDTQYF
TRBJ2-3 many . TRBV29-1 TGCAGCGTTGAACTATTTAGCACAGATACGCAGTATTTT CSVELFSTDTQYF
TRBJ2-5 many . TRBV15 TGTGCCACCAGCAGAGATCTGGGCCAAGAGACCCAGTACTTC CATSRDLGQETQYF
TRBJ2-1 many . TRBV7-9 TGTGCCAGCAGCTTTTCAGGGGACCCCTACAATGAGCAGTTCTTC CASSFSGDPYNEQFF
TRBJ2-1 many TRBD2 TRBV28 TGTGCCAGCAGCAGCGGGAGTTTCTACAATGAGCAGTTCTTC CASSSGSFYNEQFF
TRBJ1-2 few . TRBV5-1 TGCGCCAGCAGCCAAATTCAAGGCCCTGTTAACTATGGCTACACCTTC CASSQIQGPVNYGYTF
TRBJ2-2 many . TRBV20-1 TGCAGTGCTAGGCAAGGGGGGAGCACCGGGGAGCTGTTTTTT CSARQGGSTGELFF
TRBJ1-1 many . TRBV29-1 TGCAGCGCTGGGGGGGCGACATCCTCGAACACTGAAGCTTTCTTT CSAGGATSSNTEAFF
TRBJ2-4 many TRBD2 TRBV4-3 TGCGCCAGCAGCCAAGATTCGGGACTAGCGGTCGGCAAAAACATTCAGTACTTC CASSQDSGLAVGKNIQYF
TRBJ2-7 . . TRBV7-2 TGTGCCAGCAGCTTAGGTTCTCAGGACTACGAGCAGTACTTC CASSLGSQDYEQYF
TRBJ2-2 many TRBD2 TRBV7-2 TGTGCCAGCAGCCACGACTGGGCTAGCGGGATAACCGGGGAGCTGTTTTTT CASSHDWASGITGELFF
TRBJ2-7 many TRBD1 TRBV20-1 TGCAGTGCTACAAGTGACAGGGGCGCCTCCTACGAGCAGTACTTC CSATSDRGASYEQYF
TRBJ2-1 many . TRBV10-1 TGCGCCAGCAGTGAGTCTAGGGGAAGCTCCTACAATGAGCAGTTCTTC CASSESRGSSYNEQFF
TRBJ2-3 many . TRBV12-3/TRBV12-4 TGTGCCAGCAGTTTGGGAGCTAGCACAGATACGCAGTATTTT CASSLGASTDTQYF
TRBJ2-3 . TRBD1 TRBV11-2 TGTGCCAGCAGCTCCGGGACAGGGGGCTCTTTGACAGATACGCAGTATTTT CASSSGTGGSLTDTQYF
TRBJ2-5 many . TRBV29-1 TGCAGCGTTTTCCTCCCGAACTTTCGGTACCAAGAGACCCAGTACTTC CSVFLPNFRYQETQYF
TRBJ2-3 many . TRBV4-3 TGCGCCAGCAGCCAAGGGACTGCCCCCGGAGATACGCAGTATTTT CASSQGTAPGDTQYF
TRBJ1-5 many . TRBV27 TGTGCCAGCAGTTTACTGGGTACCCGGCCCCAGCATTTT CASSLLGTRPQHF
TRBJ2-1 . . TRBV24-1 TGTGCCACCAGTGATTCAACAGTACCCCGTAACAATGAGCAGTTCTTC CATSDSTVPRNNEQFF
TRBJ2-1 . TRBD2 TRBV20-1 TGCAGTGCCCTGGGACTAGCGGTGAGCTCCTACAATGAGCAGTTCTTC CSALGLAVSSYNEQFF
TRBJ1-3 few . TRBV20-1 TGCAGTGCTAGGGGTGGACTCTCTGGAAACACCATATATTTT CSARGGLSGNTIYF